This TCR beta chain was recorded in a study of cytomegalovirus exposure and HLA in healthy donors. This clone has only one observation. Antigen specificity is unknown. Study outcomes and limitations: A few V segments could not be told apart, such as TRBV6-2 and TRBV6-3, and were left out. According to an earlier analysis, most TCR beta V segments yielded productive rearrangements about 87% or about 30% of the time. When the data were analyzed later, several of the most significant clusters appeared to be linked to common viral pathogens.

With 60 Vbeta and 13 Jbeta primers, the PCR was carried out. The table came from immunoSEQ multiplex PCR; TCRdb's copy has only in-frame clones and leaves some out. The table lists roughly 130,000 clones, roughly 78% of them singletons. Germline V gives CDR1 MNHEY, CDR2 SMNVEV (reference sequence). The CDR3 extends over 15 amino acids. V lost 5 bases and J lost 5; bases outside the gene matches: 11. The chain joins TRBV27 to TRBJ1-2, with 7 positions matching TRBD1. The sequenced material came from PBMCs. This clonotype was sampled from a male donor in good health and CMV-seronegative. In DNA, the CDR3 is TGTGCCAGCAGTCACTTAACAGGGGTTTCATATGGCTACACCTTC. It is translated as CASSHLTGVSYGYTF.